Shown below are 2 T cell receptor beta chains from a single sample sequenced in a study of CD8 T cells in Susac syndrome. Random hexamers were used to reverse transcribe the RNA input (about 0.5 to 1 ug). TCRdb passed the immunoSEQ multiplex PCR reads through MiXCR, listing each CDR3 protein once. The table lists 80,000 to 90,000 distinct CDR3 sequences, approximately 92% of them singletons. The sequencing sample was made of CD8+ T cells from PBMCs. These receptors all stem from a human donor in good health.

CDR3 sequence reads: CASSKRPGVKTQYF. DNA for the CDR3: TGTGCCAGCAGCAAAAGACCTGGGGTCAAGACCCAGTACTTC. The chain joins TRBV21-1 to TRBJ2-5. TRBV21-1 is assigned pseudogene status. The length of the CDR3 is 14 residues.

The chain recombines TRBV7-9 with TRBJ2-7; D unclear. CDR1 and CDR2 from the germline V gene are SEHNR and FQNEAQ (reference sequence). The germline V and J ends were trimmed by 4 bases and 2 bases, with 12 bases remaining between them. The CDR3 spans 14 residues. CDR3 protein: CASSYHIHPYEQYF. In DNA, the CDR3 is TGTGCCAGCAGCTATCACATTCATCCCTACGAGCAGTACTTC.